These T cell receptor beta chains were read from a single sample in a study of cytomegalovirus exposure and HLA in healthy donors. Using immunoSEQ multiplex PCR, the repertoire was profiled, and TCRdb retains in-frame clones only, with some absent. The top ten hold 13% of the sample, which has approximately 110,000 clones, 65% to 80% seen once. Input material: PBMCs. These receptors originate from a woman aged 40 to 50 in good health and CMV-seropositive. Each CDR3 is given with its conserved first and last residue. A D gene is named only where the DNA matches it firmly. For some rows the clone size is stated as once, few or many, or as a class when expanded; others skip it.

clone size	D gene	J gene	V gene	CDR3 protein	CDR3 DNA
-	-	TRBJ2-2	TRBV5-1	CASSAAVRVSAGELFF	TGCGCCAGCAGCGCCGCCGTGAGGGTCAGCGCCGGGGAGCTGTTTTTT
once	TRBD1	TRBJ2-3	TRBV4-1	CASSQGQGRTDTQYF	TGCGCCAGCAGCCAAGGACAGGGGCGCACAGATACGCAGTATTTT
-	TRBD2	TRBJ2-7	TRBV10-3	CAISFKAVGLAGARPHEQYF	TGTGCCATCAGTTTTAAGGCTGTTGGACTAGCGGGAGCCAGACCTCACGAGCAGTACTTC
-	-	TRBJ1-2	TRBV7-9	CASSLAAGLGYGYTF	TGTGCCAGCAGCTTAGCTGCAGGGTTGGGCTATGGCTACACCTTC
-	TRBD1	TRBJ2-7	TRBV7-9	CASSPRTGRGQQYF	TGTGCCAGCAGCCCCCGGACAGGAAGGGGCCAGCAGTACTTC
few	-	TRBJ1-1	TRBV28	CASSLFGARAFF	TGTGCCAGCAGTTTGTTTGGGGCTCGGGCTTTCTTT
-	-	TRBJ2-7	TRBV25-1	CASSRLWQQYF	TGTGCCAGCAGTCGACTATGGCAGCAGTACTTC
-	-	TRBJ1-2	TRBV25-1	CASSEWRQRDGYTF	TGTGCCAGCAGTGAATGGAGACAGCGGGATGGCTACACCTTC
-	-	TRBJ1-1	TRBV7-9	CSSSLALGQRNTEAFF	TGTTCCAGCAGCTTAGCGCTGGGACAAAGGAACACTGAAGCTTTCTTT
few	-	TRBJ2-3	TRBV6-5	CASSLLRGGTDTQYF	TGTGCCAGCAGTTTGCTCAGAGGGGGTACGGATACGCAGTATTTT
once	-	TRBJ2-5	TRBV5-4	CASSLDRLVETQYF	TGTGCCAGCAGCTTGGACCGACTAGTGGAGACCCAGTACTTC
few	-	TRBJ1-1	TRBV7-8	CASSLGQSNTEAFF	TGTGCCAGCAGCTTAGGACAGAGTAACACTGAAGCTTTCTTT
once	TRBD1	TRBJ1-5	TRBV19	CASSIDLGTGSNQPQHF	TGTGCCAGTAGTATAGATTTAGGGACAGGGAGCAATCAGCCCCAGCATTTT
-	TRBD1	TRBJ2-3	TRBV6-1	CASRTGQWSTDTQYF	TGTGCCAGCAGGACGGGACAGTGGAGCACAGATACGCAGTATTTT
-	TRBD1	TRBJ1-1	TRBV7-3	CASSPTGGMNTEAFF	TGTGCCAGCAGCCCGACAGGGGGTATGAACACTGAAGCTTTCTTT
-	-	TRBJ2-7	TRBV29-1	CSVQEGRYEQYF	TGCAGCGTTCAGGAGGGACGCTACGAGCAGTACTTC
once	-	TRBJ2-5	TRBV6-1	CASSVDRATGKTQYF	TGTGCCAGCAGTGTTGACCGGGCGACGGGGAAGACCCAGTACTTC
-	-	TRBJ2-6	TRBV7-8	CASSQGQGGANVLTF	TGTGCCAGCAGCCAGGGACAAGGGGGGGCCAACGTCCTGACTTTC
-	TRBD2	TRBJ2-3	TRBV14	CASSQGTSGNTDTQYF	TGTGCCAGCAGCCAGGGGACTAGCGGGAACACAGATACGCAGTATTTT
-	-	TRBJ1-1	TRBV7-9	CASSWGSGGGEAFF	TGTGCCAGCAGTTGGGGCTCCGGGGGGGGTGAAGCTTTCTTT
-	-	TRBJ1-1	TRBV18	CASSPDQINTEAFF	TGTGCCAGCTCACCTGATCAGATAAACACTGAAGCTTTCTTT
-	-	TRBJ1-5	TRBV7-2	CASSLVGGNNQPQHF	TGTGCCAGCAGCTTAGTCGGTGGTAATAATCAGCCCCAGCATTTT